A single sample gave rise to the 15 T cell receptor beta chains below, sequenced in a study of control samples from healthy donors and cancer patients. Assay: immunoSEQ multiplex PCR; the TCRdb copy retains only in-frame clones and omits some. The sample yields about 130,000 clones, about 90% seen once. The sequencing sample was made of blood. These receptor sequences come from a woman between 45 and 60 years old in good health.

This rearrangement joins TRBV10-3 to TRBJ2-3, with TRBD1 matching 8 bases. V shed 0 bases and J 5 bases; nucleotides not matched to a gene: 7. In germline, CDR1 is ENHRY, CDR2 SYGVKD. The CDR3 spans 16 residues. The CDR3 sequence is CAISESRTGPGDTQYF. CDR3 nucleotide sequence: TGTGCCATCAGTGAGTCCCGGACAGGGCCTGGAGATACGCAGTATTTT.

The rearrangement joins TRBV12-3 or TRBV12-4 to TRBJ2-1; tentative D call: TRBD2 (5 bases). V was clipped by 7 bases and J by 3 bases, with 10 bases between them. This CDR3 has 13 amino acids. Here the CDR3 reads CASTKGLYNEQFF. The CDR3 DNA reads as TGTGCCAGCACAAAAGGACTCTACAATGAGCAGTTCTTC.

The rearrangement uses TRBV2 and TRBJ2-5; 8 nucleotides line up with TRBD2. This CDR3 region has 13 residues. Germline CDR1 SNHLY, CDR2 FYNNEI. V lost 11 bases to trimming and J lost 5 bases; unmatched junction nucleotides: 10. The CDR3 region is CADGGGRGETQYF. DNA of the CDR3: TGTGCCGACGGCGGGGGGCGCGGGGAGACCCAGTACTTC.

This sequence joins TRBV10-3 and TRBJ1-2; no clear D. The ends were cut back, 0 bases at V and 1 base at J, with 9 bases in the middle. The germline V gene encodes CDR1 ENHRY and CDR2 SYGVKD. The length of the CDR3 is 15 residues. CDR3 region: CAISESIGINYGYTF. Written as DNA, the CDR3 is TGTGCCATCAGTGAGTCTATAGGGATTAACTATGGCTACACCTTC.

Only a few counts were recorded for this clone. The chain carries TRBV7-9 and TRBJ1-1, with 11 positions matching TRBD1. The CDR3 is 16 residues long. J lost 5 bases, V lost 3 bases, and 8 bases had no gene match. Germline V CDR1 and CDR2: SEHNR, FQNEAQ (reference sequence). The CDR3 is CASSFPWTGGSTEAFF. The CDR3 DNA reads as TGTGCCAGCAGCTTCCCGTGGACAGGGGGCTCGACTGAAGCTTTCTTT.

CDR3 loop: CASSPLIGRGAMEKLFF. The DNA for the CDR3 is TGTGCCAGCAGCCCGTTAATTGGCAGGGGGGCTATGGAAAAACTGTTTTTT. The chain combines TRBV11-2 with TRBJ1-4, with TRBD1 matching 7 bases. The V and J ends lost 5 bases and 8 bases, in that order; junction bases with no gene match: 17. CDR1 and CDR2 from the germline V gene are SGHAT and FQNNGV. The CDR3 extends over 17 amino acids.

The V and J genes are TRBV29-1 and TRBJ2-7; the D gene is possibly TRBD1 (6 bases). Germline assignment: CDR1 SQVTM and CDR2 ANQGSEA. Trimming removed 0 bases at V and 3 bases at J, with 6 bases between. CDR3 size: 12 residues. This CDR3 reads CSVEEGGYEQYF. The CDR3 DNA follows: TGCAGCGTTGAAGAAGGGGGCTACGAGCAGTACTTC.

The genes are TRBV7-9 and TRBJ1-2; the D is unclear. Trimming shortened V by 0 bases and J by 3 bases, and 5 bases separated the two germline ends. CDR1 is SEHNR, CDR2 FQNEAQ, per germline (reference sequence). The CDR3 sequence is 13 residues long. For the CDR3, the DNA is TGTGCCAGCAGCTTAGCGCAAGACTATGGCTACACCTTC. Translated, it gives CASSLAQDYGYTF.

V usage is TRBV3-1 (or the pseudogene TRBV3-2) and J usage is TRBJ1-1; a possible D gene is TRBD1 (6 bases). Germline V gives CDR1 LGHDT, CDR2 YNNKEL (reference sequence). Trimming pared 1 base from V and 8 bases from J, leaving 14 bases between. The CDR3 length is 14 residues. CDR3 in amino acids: CASSQVMGATEAFF. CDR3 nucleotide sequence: TGTGCCAGCAGCCAAGTAATGGGGGCGACCGAAGCTTTCTTT.

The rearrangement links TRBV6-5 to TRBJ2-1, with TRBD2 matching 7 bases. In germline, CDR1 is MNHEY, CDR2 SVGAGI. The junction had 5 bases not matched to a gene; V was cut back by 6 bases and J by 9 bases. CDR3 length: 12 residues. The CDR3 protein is CASRGGKSEQFF. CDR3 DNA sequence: TGTGCCAGCAGGGGGGGGAAGAGTGAGCAGTTCTTC.

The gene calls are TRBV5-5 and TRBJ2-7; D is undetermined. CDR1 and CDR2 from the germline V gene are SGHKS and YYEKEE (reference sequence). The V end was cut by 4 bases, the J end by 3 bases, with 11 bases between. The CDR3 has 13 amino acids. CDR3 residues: CASSIVLDYEQYF. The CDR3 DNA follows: TGTGCCAGCAGCATAGTCTTGGACTACGAGCAGTACTTC.

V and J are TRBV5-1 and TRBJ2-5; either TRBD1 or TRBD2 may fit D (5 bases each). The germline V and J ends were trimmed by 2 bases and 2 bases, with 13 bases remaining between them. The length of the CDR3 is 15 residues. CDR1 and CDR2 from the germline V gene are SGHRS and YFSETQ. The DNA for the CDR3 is TGCGCCAGCAGCTTAGATGGGACGCAACAAGAGACCCAGTACTTC. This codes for CASSLDGTQQETQYF.

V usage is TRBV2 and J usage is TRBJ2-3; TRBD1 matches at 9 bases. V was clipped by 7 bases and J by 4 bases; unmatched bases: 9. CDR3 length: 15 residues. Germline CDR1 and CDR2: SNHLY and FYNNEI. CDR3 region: CASNEQGAPSDTQYF. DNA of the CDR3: TGTGCCAGCAACGAACAGGGGGCTCCTTCAGATACGCAGTATTTT.

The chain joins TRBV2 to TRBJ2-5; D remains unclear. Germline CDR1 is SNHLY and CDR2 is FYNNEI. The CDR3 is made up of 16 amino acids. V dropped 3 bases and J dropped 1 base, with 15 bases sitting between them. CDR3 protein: CASSDRVPGSQETQYF. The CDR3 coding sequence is TGTGCCAGCAGTGACCGGGTCCCAGGATCCCAAGAGACCCAGTACTTC. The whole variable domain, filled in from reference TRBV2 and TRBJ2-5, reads EPEVTQTPSHQVTQMGQEVILRCVPISNHLYFYWYRQILGQKVEFLVSFYNNEISEKSEIFDDQFSVERPDGSNFTLKIRSTKLEDSAMYFCASSDRVPGSQETQYFGPGTRLLVL.

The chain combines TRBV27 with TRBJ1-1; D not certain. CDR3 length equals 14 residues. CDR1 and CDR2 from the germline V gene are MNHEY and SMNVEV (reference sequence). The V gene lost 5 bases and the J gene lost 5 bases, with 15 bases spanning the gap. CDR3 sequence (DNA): TGTGCCAGCAGTCCGTTAGGACCGAGAACTGAAGCTTTCTTT. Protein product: CASSPLGPRTEAFF.